Listed here are 14 T cell receptor beta chains from one sample, sequenced in a study of T cell repertoires in cytomegalovirus infection. The antigens these receptors bind are not known. One entry per CDR3 protein, called by TCRdb with MiXCR from the reads. The sample lists about 150,000 distinct CDR3 sequences, about 32% occurring once. This sample comprised CD8+ T cells from cultured PBMCs, obtained from culture after CMV antigen stimulation. These receptors originate from a human donor in good health (CMV status not recorded). Some clones in this sample may be carry-over from other donors' samples.

In its sample, this clonotype was seen many times. The chain is built from TRBV19 and TRBJ1-5; D is unresolved. Trimming removed 0 bases at V and 4 bases at J, with 10 bases between. Looked up from germline, CDR1 is LNHDA and CDR2 is SQIVND (reference sequence). This CDR3 has 15 residues. The CDR3 DNA reads TGTGCCAGTAGTATAGATTTATTGGGGAATCAGCCCCAGCATTTT. Protein product: CASSIDLLGNQPQHF.

This clonotype was seen a handful of times. The chain carries TRBV19 and TRBJ2-4, with D unclear. The CDR3 is 14 residues long. CDR1 and CDR2 (germline): LNHDA, SQIVND (reference sequence). Trimming pared 2 bases from V and 3 bases from J, leaving 8 bases between. CDR3 coding DNA: TGTGCCAGTAGTATACGGGTTTACAAAAACATTCAGTACTTC. Residues: CASSIRVYKNIQYF.

The rearrangement joins TRBV20-1 to TRBJ2-7; maybe TRBD2 (6 bases). Trimming pared 2 bases from V and 5 bases from J, leaving 10 bases between. Germline loops: CDR1 DFQATT, CDR2 SNEGSKA (reference sequence). The length of the CDR3 is 12 residues. CDR3 coding DNA: TGCAGTGCTAGACCCCCGGGGGACGAGCAGTACTTC. Amino acid sequence: CSARPPGDEQYF.

The V and J genes are TRBV27 and TRBJ1-1; maybe TRBD1 (6 bases). The CDR3 consists of 15 residues. Deletions cut 3 bases from V and 4 bases from J, with 15 bases between. Germline-derived CDR1 and CDR2 are MNHEY and SMNVEV (reference sequence). CDR3 amino acids: CASSFAGHSTTEAFF. Written as DNA, the CDR3 is TGTGCCAGCAGTTTTGCGGGACACTCTACCACTGAAGCTTTCTTT.

The genes are TRBV7-3 and TRBJ2-3; 13 bases line up with TRBD2. There are 17 residues in the CDR3. J gave up 2 bases and V 5 bases, and 7 bases lay outside the gene matches. Germline CDR1 and CDR2: SGHTA and FQGTGA. CDR3 in DNA: TGTGCCAGCAGCCGGACTAGCGGGGGATCGCCCACAGATACGCAGTATTTT. It translates to CASSRTSGGSPTDTQYF. The full variable domain, completed using reference TRBV7-3 and TRBJ2-3, is GAGVSQTPSNKVTEKGKYVELRCDPISGHTALYWYRQSLGQGPEFLIYFQGTGAADDSGLPNDRFFAVRPEGSVSTLKIQRTERGDSAVYLCASSRTSGGSPTDTQYFGPGTRLTVL.

This clonotype was counted a few times. The genes are TRBV10-3 and TRBJ2-3; D ambiguous. Deletions cut 3 bases from V and 3 bases from J, with 10 bases between. Germline V gene data show CDR1 as ENHRY and CDR2 as SYGVKD. The CDR3 totals 14 residues. CDR3 loop: CAISDSQETDTQYF. The CDR3 region has the DNA TGTGCCATCAGTGATTCGCAGGAGACAGATACGCAGTATTTT.

The chain couples TRBV20-1 to TRBJ1-2; D is unclear. CDR1 is DFQATT, CDR2 SNEGSKA, per germline (reference sequence). CDR3 length: 12 residues. V lost 5 bases and J lost 4, with 11 bases in between. DNA of the CDR3: TGCAGTGCTGTGGACGGAATCTATGGCTACACCTTC. The encoded protein is CSAVDGIYGYTF.

The J gene is TRBJ1-4, the V gene TRBV11-2, with D possibly matching TRBD1 (5 bases). Per germline, CDR1 SGHAT and CDR2 FQNNGV. The CDR3 runs to 16 residues. V gave up 5 bases and J gave up 5 bases, with 18 bases separating them. In nucleotides, the CDR3 is TGTGCCAGCAGCAATAGGGCCGGGGGACTCAATGAAAAACTGTTTTTT. Encoded protein: CASSNRAGGLNEKLFF. Combining the CDR3 with reference TRBV11-2 and TRBJ1-4 gives the whole variable domain EAGVAQSPRYKIIEKRQSVAFWCNPISGHATLYWYQQILGQGPKLLIQFQNNGVVDDSQLPKDRFSAERLKGVDSTLKIQPAKLEDSAVYLCASSNRAGGLNEKLFFGSGTQLSVL.

J is TRBJ2-2 and V is TRBV5-5; D ambiguous. This CDR3 is built from 17 residues. CDR1 and CDR2 from the germline V gene are SGHKS and YYEKEE (reference sequence). V was clipped by 2 bases and J by 4 bases, with 18 bases between them. In nucleotides, the CDR3 is TGTGCCAGCAGCTTTTCGACCGAAGATTGGAGCACCGGGGAGCTGTTTTTT. This gives the protein CASSFSTEDWSTGELFF.

This clonotype was seen more than once but under ten times. The chain is built from TRBV28 and TRBJ2-7; no clear D gene. CDR1 is MDHEN, CDR2 SYDVKM, per germline. Trimming took 5 bases from V and 0 from J, leaving 5 bases between them. This CDR3 is 12 amino acids long. CDR3 amino acids: CASSGNSYEQYF. CDR3 coding DNA: TGTGCCAGCAGTGGAAACTCCTACGAGCAGTACTTC.

The rearrangement links TRBV27 to TRBJ2-1, with TRBD2 matching 11 bases. V shed 0 bases and J 6 bases; nucleotides not matched to a gene: 4. Germline CDR1 is MNHEY and CDR2 is SMNVEV (reference sequence). The length of the CDR3 is 16 residues. Written as DNA, the CDR3 is TGTGCCAGCAGTTTATCTAGCGGGGGGGTGTTCAATGAGCAGTTCTTC. Translation gives CASSLSSGGVFNEQFF.

This clonotype was observed at least ten times. J is TRBJ2-2 and V is TRBV19; 11 nucleotides align to TRBD1. Germline CDR1 reads LNHDA; CDR2 reads SQIVND (reference sequence). With V trimmed by 3 bases and J by 4 bases, 7 bases remained unmatched. This CDR3 is 17 amino acids long. The CDR3 region is CASSIGQGALGTGELFF. The CDR3 bases are TGTGCCAGTAGTATCGGACAGGGGGCTTTAGGCACCGGGGAGCTGTTTTTT.

The chain joins TRBV12-3 or TRBV12-4 to TRBJ2-3; D ambiguous. Trimming removed 8 bases from V and 4 bases from J, with 10 bases in between. CDR3 length: 12 amino acids. This CDR3 is CASSVPPDTQYF. The CDR3 DNA reads as TGTGCCAGCTCGGTCCCTCCAGATACGCAGTATTTT.

The sample holds a few counts of this clonotype. J is TRBJ2-3 and V is TRBV5-4; a possible D gene is TRBD2 (5 bases). Germline loops: CDR1 SGHNT, CDR2 YYREEE (reference sequence). The CDR3 has 15 amino acids. V was pared by 6 bases and J by 4 bases, with 18 bases between. DNA for the CDR3: TGTGCCAGCAAACAAAGGACTGAGGCCCCAGATACGCAGTATTTT. Its protein is CASKQRTEAPDTQYF. Supplemented by reference TRBV5-4 and TRBJ2-3, the full variable domain reads ETGVTQSPTHLIKTRGQQVTLRCSSQSGHNTVSWYQQALGQGPQFIFQYYREEENGRGNFPPRFSGLQFPNYSSELNVNALELDDSALYLCASKQRTEAPDTQYFGPGTRLTVL.